The next 12 T cell receptor beta chains were all read from a single sample in a study of patients and donors after allogeneic stem cell transplantation. MiXCR was run by TCRdb on the RT-PCR reads, yielding one entry per CDR3 protein. The sample shows 20,000 or so distinct CDR3 sequences, approximately 39% of them seen only once. The sequenced material came from blood, either unsorted or a sorted T cell fraction (not recorded which). The receptor source for this set is a human donor who was either an allogeneic HSCT recipient or a stem cell or donor lymphocyte infusion donor (not recorded which). It is not recorded whose cells these are; they may come from a transplant donor.

In regard to this clonotype: Just one base apart from a much larger clone, this may be a read error. The chain has TRBV5-1 and TRBJ1-3; a weak D match, TRBD1 (6 bases). V dropped 0 bases and J dropped 3 bases, with 10 bases sitting between them. Germline-derived CDR1 and CDR2 are SGHRS and YFSETQ. The length of the CDR3 is 15 residues. The CDR3 DNA reads as TGCGCCAGCAGCTTGGAGGGGGGCCGTGGAAACACCATATATTTT. Encoded protein: CASSLEGGRGNTIYF.

On this clonotype itself: The conserved closing phenylalanine or tryptophan is absent in this CDR3, likely reflecting a read error. The chain carries TRBV6-5 and TRBJ1-1; tentative D call: TRBD1 (5 bases). V lost 4 bases and J lost 1, with 13 bases in between. The CDR3 has 15 residues. CDR1 and CDR2 from the germline V gene are MNHEY and SVGAGI. The chain's CDR3 is CASSLHRDQNTEAFL. CDR3 in DNA: TGTGCCAGCAGTTTACACCGGGACCAGAACACTGAAGCTTTCTTG.

This clonotype was seen only a few times. V and J are TRBV7-9 and TRBJ2-3; tentative D call: TRBD1 (5 bases). The CDR3 covers 14 residues. CDR1 is SEHNR and CDR2 is FQNEAQ in the germline V gene (reference sequence). V was clipped by 3 bases and J by 2 bases, with 9 bases between them. The CDR3 here is CASSFDSYTDTQYF. The CDR3 DNA reads as TGTGCCAGCAGCTTCGACAGTTACACAGATACGCAGTATTTT.

The V and J genes are TRBV20-1 and TRBJ2-1; D could derive from TRBD1 or TRBD2 (6 bases each). CDR1 is DFQATT and CDR2 is SNEGSKA in the germline V gene (reference sequence). V was cut by 3 bases and J by 5 bases, with 17 bases left in between. The CDR3 runs 15 residues. In nucleotides, the CDR3 is TGCAGTGCTAGTAGGCCGGGGGCGGGGAACAATGAGCAGTTCTTC. It is translated as CSASRPGAGNNEQFF.

This clonotype has only a few counts. This chain uses TRBV5-1 with TRBJ1-1; unclear D gene. The CDR3 contains 15 residues. V lost 1 base, J lost 1 base, and 11 bases lay in between. Looked up from germline, CDR1 is SGHRS and CDR2 is YFSETQ. CDR3 sequence (DNA): TGCGCCAGCAGCTTGTCTGGACTTACGAACACTGAAGCTTTCTTT. Its protein product is CASSLSGLTNTEAFF.

The chain has TRBV9 and TRBJ2-2, with 9 bases that match TRBD1. After removal of 4 bases from V and 0 bases from J, the junction contained 7 bases not matched to a gene. CDR3 size: 17 residues. The germline CDR1 and CDR2 sequences are SGDLS and YYNGEE. The CDR3 DNA follows: TGTGCCAGCAGCTCAATACAGGGGGCGCCGAACACCGGGGAGCTGTTTTTT. Its protein product is CASSSIQGAPNTGELFF.

The rearrangement uses TRBV12-3 or TRBV12-4 and TRBJ1-4; no firm D call. The length of the CDR3 is 15 residues. Trimming left V 2 bases short and J 4 bases short, with 11 bases between. The CDR3 here is CASSLILADNEKLFF. CDR3 bases: TGTGCCAGCAGTTTAATCCTGGCGGATAATGAAAAACTGTTTTTT.

The genes are TRBV20-1 and TRBJ2-2; 8 positions agree with TRBD2. Germline values: CDR1 DFQATT, CDR2 SNEGSKA (reference sequence). The ends lost 5 bases at V and 1 base at J; junction bases unmatched: 3. This CDR3 has 14 amino acids. In nucleotides, the CDR3 is TGCAGTGCTCCACGGGAGGGGAACACCGGGGAGCTGTTTTTT. Protein sequence: CSAPREGNTGELFF.

The chain employs TRBV18 and TRBJ2-3, with TRBD1 as a possible D gene (6 bases). CDR1 is KGHSH, CDR2 LQKENI, per germline. The length of the CDR3 is 14 residues. The germline V and J ends were trimmed by 1 base and 6 bases, with 11 bases remaining between them. The CDR3 sequence: CASSPHRALDTQYF. CDR3 nucleotide sequence: TGTGCCAGCTCACCACACAGGGCTCTTGATACGCAGTATTTT.

This clonotype was picked up a small number of times. This chain connects TRBV27 to TRBJ1-6; tentatively, D is TRBD1 (5 bases). The CDR3 is made up of 20 amino acids. The germline CDR1 and CDR2 sequences are MNHEY and SMNVEV (reference sequence). The V end was cut by 6 bases, the J end by 0 bases, with 24 bases between. Written as DNA, the CDR3 is TGTGCCAGCAGCTTGACAGTTCCATTTCGGGATGGCTCCTATAATTCACCCCTCCACTTT. Residues: CASSLTVPFRDGSYNSPLHF.

Worth noting for this clonotype: The junction shows a germline mismatch at one end, possibly a read error. V is TRBV6-1 and J is TRBJ1-1; D is unresolved. CDR1 and CDR2 (germline): MNHNS, SASEGT. There are 15 residues in the CDR3. The CDR3 nucleotides are TGTGCCAGCAGTGCAAGTGGACGAGGGAACGCTGAAGCTTTCTTT. As protein: CASSASGRGNAEAFF.

The chain is built from TRBV6-6 and TRBJ2-3; D is undetermined. The CDR3 contains 16 residues. Germline CDR1 MNHNY, CDR2 SVGAGI (reference sequence). V dropped 7 bases and J dropped 0 bases, with 17 bases sitting between them. The CDR3 here is CASTYIIGASTDTQYF. The CDR3 DNA follows: TGTGCCAGCACCTATATTATCGGAGCTAGCACAGATACGCAGTATTTT.